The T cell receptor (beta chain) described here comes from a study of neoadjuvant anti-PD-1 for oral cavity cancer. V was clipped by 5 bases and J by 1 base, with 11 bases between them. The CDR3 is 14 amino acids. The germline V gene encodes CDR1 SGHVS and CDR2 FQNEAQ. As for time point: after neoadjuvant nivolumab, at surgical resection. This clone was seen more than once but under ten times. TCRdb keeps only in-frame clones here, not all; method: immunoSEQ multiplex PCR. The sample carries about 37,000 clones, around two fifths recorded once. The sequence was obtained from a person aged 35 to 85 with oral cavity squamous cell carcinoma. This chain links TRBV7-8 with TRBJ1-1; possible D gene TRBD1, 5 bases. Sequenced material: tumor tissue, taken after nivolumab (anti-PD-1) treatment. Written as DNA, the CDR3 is TGTGCCAGCAGCCCCCGGGACGGGAACACTGAAGCTTTCTTT. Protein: CASSPRDGNTEAFF.